This entry is about one TCR beta chain. Ten or more counts support this clonotype. The target of this receptor is not known. No base quality values were provided; no much bigger clone lies one nucleotide off. The protocol used for the library was multiplex PCR. Data came from an Illumina HiSeq 4000. CDR3 regions were amplified by Arm-PCR with iRepertoire HTBI primers to construct TCR beta libraries. PCR products were gel purified before sequencing. The published analysis was carried out like this. Gene usage analysis of CDR3 amino acid clonotypes relied on the approximately 60 TRBV and more than twelve TRBJ segments identified across samples. COPE and FqMerger were used to merge the filtered high-quality paired reads into contigs. BLAST was used to align contigs to IMGT TRBV, TRBD and TRBJ reference genes, and CDR3 was defined according to IMGT. Clonotypes above 0.1% frequency were classified as highly expanded clones. Repertoire diversity was measured by Shannon entropy, and V-J evenness by the Gini coefficient. Clonotypes shared by more than one individual were considered public. TCRdb reworked the public reads: Q25 trimming with fastp, MiXCR clone assembly, productive beta chains retained. Records with the same CDR3 protein are collapsed into one entry carrying the most frequent genes and DNA. These V and J calls originate from TCRdb's pipeline instead of the authors' own analysis. Within this sample are around 400,000 distinct CDR3 sequences, with 15% to 17% of them counted one time only. The ten largest make up approximately 21% of the sample.

The sample originates from a study of regulatory T cells in long-lasting Graves disease (dated by TCRdb to the early 2020s). Some background on the complete study: Antithyroid drugs had been taken for less than 3 months by newly diagnosed Graves' disease patients. Persistent Graves' disease patients were compared with newly diagnosed Graves' disease patients by peripheral blood TCR sequencing and RNA sequencing. The study took place in China and was registered as a clinical trial. A total of about 33 samples underwent TCR sequencing, from 13 patients with persistent Graves' disease and approximately 20 patients with newly diagnosed Graves' disease.

The sample's time point label, decoded: newly diagnosed GD, antithyroid drugs for less than 3 months. For both TCR sequencing and RNA sequencing, RNA was extracted from PBMCs using TRIzol. The diagnosis of Graves' disease was made according to American Thyroid Association guidelines. Patients were recruited from an endocrinology department in Xi'an, China. Each patient gave 8.5 to 9.5 milliliters of peripheral blood, collected in an EDTA anticoagulant tube. Ficoll Paque Plus density gradient separation was used to isolate PBMCs, and no further T cell sorting was performed. RNA quality was checked with an Agilent 2100 Bioanalyzer and agarose gel, and concentration with a NanoDrop 2000. General study outcomes and caveats: The authors acknowledged the small sample size as a limitation that may reduce accuracy. Because the primary lesion, thyroid tissue, could not be accessed, the study looked at peripheral blood alone. More public clonotypes were shared among persistent patients (under 3,000) than among newly diagnosed patients (just under 1,000). Compared with newly diagnosed patients, patients with persistent Graves' disease had lower TCR Shannon entropy and fewer highly expanded clones, which suggests clonal expansion. Only the TCR beta chain was sequenced and analyzed.

This sequence was found in a female donor with Graves disease. The sequences come from peripheral blood mononuclear cells (PBMCs), collected at new diagnosis, from a patient treated with antithyroid drugs.

The sequenced DNA is TGTGCCAGCTCACCCTACGGACAGGGGAATGAGCAGTTCTTC. This yields the protein CASSPYGQGNEQFF. The chain couples TRBV18 to TRBJ2-1, and TRBD1 aligns with 9 junction nucleotides. V has 3 bases trimmed and J has 7 bases trimmed; junction bases matching no gene number 4. CDR1 KGHSH and CDR2 LQKENI are derived from the germline V gene. Including cysteine and phenylalanine, the CDR3 has 14 amino acids. Only CDR3 DNA remains: 42 bases, in frame from the first base.